This TCR beta chain was recovered during a study of early T cells in non-severe SARS-CoV-2 infection. Whole-study context: Alpha and beta chains were unpaired, from unsorted whole-blood bulk RNA. Study-level results: Private and CD4 specificities were missed by VDJdb matching, skewed to anti-spike CD8.

Attached unique molecular identifiers marked individual cDNA molecules. One entry per CDR3 protein, called by TCRdb with MiXCR from the 5' RACE reads. The sample carries some 46,000 distinct CDR3 sequences, approximately 9.4% recorded once. About this clonotype: No antigen is known for it. Being one base from a much bigger clone, this may be a read error.

This clonotype was sampled from an adult who was a healthcare worker with PCR-confirmed SARS-CoV-2 infection or an uninfected control (not recorded which). Sample: whole blood.

For the CDR3, the DNA is TGTGTCAGCATCGCAGCCACAGGGAGCGTCACTGAAGCTTTCTTT. Amino acids: CVSIAATGSVTEAFF. The V gene is TRBV7-9, the J gene TRBJ1-1; D may be TRBD1 (6 bases). Looked up from germline, CDR1 is SEHNR and CDR2 is FQNEAQ (reference sequence). This CDR3 is 15 amino acids long.